One sample yielded the 11 T cell receptor beta chains listed below, sequenced in a study of beta chain features in type 1 diabetes. Investigators reverse transcribed all isolated RNA, so they sequenced expressed TCRB transcripts. The repertoire was sequenced with immunoSEQ multiplex PCR; TCRdb's copy has only in-frame clones and lacks some. This sample has a few hundred thousand clones; about 10% occur once, and the top ten carry approximately 0.035%. Sequencing was carried out using naive CD4+ T cells from blood. The receptors here all came from a woman younger than 30 in good health.

The V and J genes are TRBV27 and TRBJ1-5; no clear D gene. This CDR3 is 13 amino acids long. Trimming removed 0 bases from V and 6 bases from J, with 6 bases in between. The germline gives CDR1 MNHEY, CDR2 SMNVEV (reference sequence). The chain's CDR3 is CASSLSRAQPQHF. As DNA, the CDR3 is TGTGCCAGCAGTTTATCGCGGGCTCAGCCCCAGCATTTT.

This clone was picked up a small number of times. This rearrangement joins TRBV5-4 to TRBJ2-2; 7 bases are shared with TRBD2. This CDR3 has 15 amino acids. Germline trimming cut 7 bases from V and 1 base from J; bases unmatched to any gene: 7. Germline lookup yields CDR1 SGHNT and CDR2 YYREEE (reference sequence). Here the CDR3 reads CASGMGGENTGELFF. The CDR3, as DNA: TGTGCCAGCGGCATGGGGGGGGAGAACACCGGGGAGCTGTTTTTT.

This rearrangement joins TRBV4-1 to TRBJ1-5; weak D call: TRBD1 (5 bases). V shed 3 bases and J shed 0 bases, with 9 bases lying between them. The germline V gene encodes CDR1 MGHRA and CDR2 YSYEKL. This CDR3 region has 15 residues. The CDR3 DNA follows: TGCGCCAGCAGCCAGTTAGGGGTTAGCAATCAGCCCCAGCATTTT. Its translation is CASSQLGVSNQPQHF.

The V and J genes are TRBV10-3 and TRBJ2-6; 8 bases map to TRBD1. The V segment lost 8 bases and the J segment 0 bases; nucleotides outside the gene matches: 6. The CDR3 loop spans 16 amino acids. Germline loops: CDR1 ENHRY, CDR2 SYGVKD. In nucleotides, the CDR3 is TGTGCCATCGGGCGGACAGGGTTCTCTGGGGCCAACGTCCTGACTTTC. Translated: CAIGRTGFSGANVLTF.

The chain recombines TRBV27 with TRBJ1-2; TRBD1 might be the D (5 bases). V dropped 6 bases and J dropped 9 bases, with 17 bases sitting between them. From germline, CDR1 is MNHEY and CDR2 SMNVEV (reference sequence). The length of the CDR3 is 13 residues. The DNA for the CDR3 is TGTGCCAGCAGCTTCGACAGTTTCGAGAGCTACACCTTC. It is translated as CASSFDSFESYTF.

This clone was observed a few times. This chain uses TRBV30 with TRBJ1-2; 9 positions agree with TRBD1. The ends lost 1 base at V and 5 bases at J; junction bases unmatched: 5. The CDR3 is 14 residues long. CDR1 GTSNPN and CDR2 SVGIG come from the germline V gene (reference sequence). CDR3 DNA sequence: TGTGCCTGGAGTGCCGACAGGGGGAATTATGGCTACACCTTC. It encodes CAWSADRGNYGYTF.

The chain is built from TRBV7-9 and TRBJ2-5; 7 positions agree with TRBD1. Per the germline V gene, CDR1 is SEHNR and CDR2 is FQNEAQ (reference sequence). Losses at the gene ends were 3 bases for V and 2 bases for J; bases not matched to a gene: 6. The CDR3 is 15 amino acids. The CDR3 bases are TGTGCCAGCAGCTTTAACGACAGGGCTCAAGAGACCCAGTACTTC. As protein: CASSFNDRAQETQYF.

The CDR3 reads CASSRRQGLPIMNTEAFF. Here the CDR3 DNA reads TGTGCCAGCAGCCGCCGACAGGGGTTGCCGATAATGAACACTGAAGCTTTCTTT. The rearrangement joins TRBV7-8 to TRBJ1-1, with 8 bases aligning to TRBD1. The junction had 14 bases not matched to a gene; V was cut back by 5 bases and J by 0 bases. Germline V gene data show CDR1 as SGHVS and CDR2 as FQNEAQ. This CDR3 spans 18 amino acids. The full variable domain, its missing parts supplied by reference TRBV7-8 and TRBJ1-1, is GAGVSQSPRYKVAKRGQDVALRCDPISGHVSLFWYQQALGQGPEFLTYFQNEAQLDKSGLPSDRFFAERPEGSVSTLKIQRTQQEDSAVYLCASSRRQGLPIMNTEAFFGQGTRLTVV.

This chain connects TRBV30 to TRBJ2-2; D remains ambiguous. Between the trimmed V and J ends, which lost 0 bases and 6 bases, there was a span of 8 bases. Per germline, CDR1 GTSNPN and CDR2 SVGIG (reference sequence). This CDR3 region has 13 residues. The CDR3 nucleotides are TGTGCCTGGAGTGTCTCCCGGGCCGGGGAGCTGTTTTTT. Translating gives CAWSVSRAGELFF. The whole variable domain, filled in from reference TRBV30 and TRBJ2-2, reads SQTIHQWPATLVQPVGSPLSLECTVEGTSNPNLYWYRQAAGRGLQLLFYSVGIGQISSEVPQNLSASRPQDRQFILSSKKLLLSDSGFYLCAWSVSRAGELFFGEGSRLTVL.

The J gene is TRBJ2-7, the V gene TRBV5-4; TRBD1 agrees at 9 bases. Germline V CDR1 and CDR2: SGHNT, YYREEE (reference sequence). This CDR3 spans 14 amino acids. V trimming: 2 bases; J trimming: 2 bases; junction bases outside the gene matches: 2. This chain's CDR3 is CASSFGTGPYEQYF. Written as DNA, the CDR3 is TGTGCCAGCAGCTTCGGGACAGGGCCCTACGAGCAGTACTTC. Looking up the rest from reference TRBV5-4 and TRBJ2-7 gives the full variable domain: ETGVTQSPTHLIKTRGQQVTLRCSSQSGHNTVSWYQQALGQGPQFIFQYYREEENGRGNFPPRFSGLQFPNYSSELNVNALELDDSALYLCASSFGTGPYEQYFGPGTRLTVT.

The gene calls are TRBV6-1 and TRBJ2-2; 9 nucleotides agree with TRBD2. CDR1 is MNHNS and CDR2 is SASEGT in the germline V gene. J gave up 4 bases and V 6 bases, and 6 bases lay outside the gene matches. CDR3 length: 15 residues. The CDR3 DNA reads TGTGCCAGCAGGTCACCTAGCGGGATCACCGGGGAGCTGTTTTTT. Its protein is CASRSPSGITGELFF.